This T cell receptor (beta chain) was documented in a study of CD8 T cells in Susac syndrome. With respect to this clonotype: Its target is unknown.

Random hexamers were used to reverse transcribe 0.5 to 1 ug of RNA. By means of immunoSEQ multiplex PCR, TCR beta CDR3 spanning 54 Vbeta and 13 Jbeta underwent amplification. TCRdb analysed the immunoSEQ multiplex PCR reads with MiXCR anew, one entry per CDR3 protein. The data contain some 130,000 distinct CDR3 sequences, roughly 80% of them seen just once; the ten biggest clones take up more than 0.5%. Study-wide results and caveats: A relatively small number of individuals underwent TCR sequencing and HLA analysis.

Relapsing-remitting disease, either stable or active, was present in the multiple sclerosis controls, who were treatment-naive patients. FACS enriched CD8+ TEMRA cells, while bulk CD8+ and CD4+ were negatively isolated. The sequenced material came from CD8+ T cells from PBMCs. The TCR comes from a human donor with multiple sclerosis.

The CDR3 DNA sequence: TGTGCCAGCCCCATATTAGGAGGGGGCGGGCTAAGGGACAATGAGCAGTTCTTC. It codes for CASPILGGGGLRDNEQFF. This rearrangement joins TRBV2 to TRBJ2-1, with D maybe TRBD1 (7 bases). CDR1 and CDR2 from the germline V gene are SNHLY and FYNNEI. This CDR3 comprises 18 residues. With 8 bases removed from V and 5 bases from J, the gap between germline ends came to 28 bases.